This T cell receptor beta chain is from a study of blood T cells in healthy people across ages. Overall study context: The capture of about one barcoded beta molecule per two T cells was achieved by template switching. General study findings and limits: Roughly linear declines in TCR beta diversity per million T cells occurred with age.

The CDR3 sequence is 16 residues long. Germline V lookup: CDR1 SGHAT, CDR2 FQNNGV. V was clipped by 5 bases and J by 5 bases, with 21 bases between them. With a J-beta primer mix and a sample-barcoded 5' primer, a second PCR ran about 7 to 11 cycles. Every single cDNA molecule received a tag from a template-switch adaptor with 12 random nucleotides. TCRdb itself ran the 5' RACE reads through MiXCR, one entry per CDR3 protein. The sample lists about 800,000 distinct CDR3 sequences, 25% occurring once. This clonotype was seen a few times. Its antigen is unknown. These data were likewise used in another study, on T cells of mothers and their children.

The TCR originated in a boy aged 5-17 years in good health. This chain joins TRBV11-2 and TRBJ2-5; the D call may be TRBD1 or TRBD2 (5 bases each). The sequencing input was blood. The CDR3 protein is CASSLPSGAPGETQYF. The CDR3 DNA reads TGTGCCAGCAGCCTACCCTCCGGGGCCCCGGGGGAGACCCAGTACTTC.